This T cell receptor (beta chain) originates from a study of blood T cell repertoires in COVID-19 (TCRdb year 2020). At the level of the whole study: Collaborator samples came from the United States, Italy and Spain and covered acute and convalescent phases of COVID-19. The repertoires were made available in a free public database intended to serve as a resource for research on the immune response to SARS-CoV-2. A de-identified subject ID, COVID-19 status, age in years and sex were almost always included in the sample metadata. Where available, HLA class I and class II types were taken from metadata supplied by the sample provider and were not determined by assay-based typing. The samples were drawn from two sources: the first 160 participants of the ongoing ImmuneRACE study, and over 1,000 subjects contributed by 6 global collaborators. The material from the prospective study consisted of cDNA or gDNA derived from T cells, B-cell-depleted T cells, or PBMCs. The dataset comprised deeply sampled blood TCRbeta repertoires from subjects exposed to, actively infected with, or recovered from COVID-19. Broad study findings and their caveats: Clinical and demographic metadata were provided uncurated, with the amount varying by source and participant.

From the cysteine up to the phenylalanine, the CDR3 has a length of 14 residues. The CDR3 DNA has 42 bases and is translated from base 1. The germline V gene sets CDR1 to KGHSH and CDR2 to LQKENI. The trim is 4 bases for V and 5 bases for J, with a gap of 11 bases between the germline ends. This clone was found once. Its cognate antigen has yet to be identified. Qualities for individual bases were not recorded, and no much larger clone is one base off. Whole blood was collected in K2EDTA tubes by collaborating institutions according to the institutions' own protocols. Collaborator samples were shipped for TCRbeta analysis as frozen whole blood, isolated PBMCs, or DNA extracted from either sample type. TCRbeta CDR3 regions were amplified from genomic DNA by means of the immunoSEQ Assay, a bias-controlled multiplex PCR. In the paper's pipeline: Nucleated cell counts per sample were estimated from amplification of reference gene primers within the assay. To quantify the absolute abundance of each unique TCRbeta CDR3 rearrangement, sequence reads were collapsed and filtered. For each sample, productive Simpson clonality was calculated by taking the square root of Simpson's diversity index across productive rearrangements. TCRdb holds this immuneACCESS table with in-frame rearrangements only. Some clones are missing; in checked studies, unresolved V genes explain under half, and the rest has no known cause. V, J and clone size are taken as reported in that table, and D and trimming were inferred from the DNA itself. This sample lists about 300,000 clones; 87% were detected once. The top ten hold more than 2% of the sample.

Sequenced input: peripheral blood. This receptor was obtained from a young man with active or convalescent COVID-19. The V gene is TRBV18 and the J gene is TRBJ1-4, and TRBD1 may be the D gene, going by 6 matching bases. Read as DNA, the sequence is TGTGCCAGCTCACTGGGGACACAAAATGAAAAACTGTTTTTT. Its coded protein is CASSLGTQNEKLFF.